This TCR beta chain was captured in a study of blood T cells in healthy people across ages. Study background: Per every two T cells, about one barcoded beta molecule was captured by template switching. Notes on the study in general: A strong correlation between TCR beta diversity and naive T cell percentage was seen.

For the second PCR, which ran for about 7 to 11 cycles, a sample-barcoded 5' primer and a J-beta primer mix were used. TCRdb fed the 5' RACE reads into MiXCR, producing one record per CDR3 protein. The repertoire includes about 640,000 distinct CDR3 sequences, 35% to 50% of them detected once, and 30% sits in the top ten. Donor samples were obtained from healthy Caucasian individuals from Russia, aged about 6 to 100. As for this clonotype: The target antigen is unknown.

CDR1 and CDR2 from the germline V gene are LGHNA and YNFKEQ. The CDR3 has 16 amino acids. The chain couples TRBV4-2 to TRBJ2-4; D possibly uses TRBD1 or TRBD2 (5 bases each). The better agreement between TRBJ2-7 and the DNA end casts doubt on the J call. The source of this sequence is a man older than 75 in good health. Sequences were obtained from blood. For the CDR3, the DNA is TGTGCCAGCAGACCAAGGACCGGGGCCGCCGCGGCCGAGCAGTACTTC. This sequence encodes CASRPRTGAAAAEQYF.